The present T cell receptor beta chain was sequenced within a study of T cell responses to AZD1222 COVID-19 vaccine. Between the trimmed V and J ends, which lost 8 bases and 7 bases, there was a span of 14 bases. Germline loops: CDR1 MRHNA, CDR2 SNTAGT. This CDR3 region has 12 residues. A note on this clone: Its specificity is not known.

Generated by immunoSEQ multiplex PCR, the TCRdb table keeps only in-frame clones and is missing some. The sample holds around 99,000 clones, about nine tenths seen once. Regarding the study as a whole: In a largely white British group with more females than males, clonal diversity was possibly underestimated. A reported finding is that nearly half of spike-specific TCRs target unmutated variant regions. Spike-specific TCR breadth and depth grew following two AZD1222 doses.

This TCR was sampled from an adult in good health. The V and J genes are TRBV6-4 and TRBJ2-5; D possibly uses TRBD1 or TRBD2 (5 bases each). The sample was peripheral blood, taken on day 0 of AZD1222 vaccination. The CDR3 nucleotides read TGTGCCAGCGGGGACCTCTCGGGGACCCAGTACTTC. Amino acid sequence: CASGDLSGTQYF.